Presented here are 25 T cell receptor beta chains from one specimen sequenced in a study of cytomegalovirus exposure and HLA in healthy donors (dated by TCRdb to the late 2010s). Receptor libraries were prepared by the immunoSEQ multiplex PCR assay. For the multiplex PCR, a mixture combining 60 forward primers for TCR Vbeta segments and 13 reverse primers for TCR Jbeta segments was used. Not all clones reach the TCRdb copy of this immuneACCESS table, which keeps in-frame sequences only. Checked studies attribute under half of the gap to unresolved V genes and leave the rest unexplained. This sample holds 120,000 or so clones; less than 80% were observed only once. The top ten clonotypes cover under 5% of the sample. The sequenced sample consisted of PBMCs. The receptor source for this set is a man between 25 and 39 years old in good health and CMV-seronegative.

The CDR3 DNA is TGTGCCAGCAGTCGGACTACAGATACGCAGTATTTT. Translation gives CASSRTTDTQYF. The V call is TRBV6-6, the J call TRBJ2-3, with D tentatively TRBD2 (5 bases). Trimming left V 5 bases short and J 3 bases short, with 6 bases between. CDR3 length equals 12 residues. Germline CDR1 is MNHNY and CDR2 is SVGAGI (reference sequence).

V is TRBV6-1 and J is TRBJ1-2, with TRBD1 as a possible D gene (5 bases). CDR1 MNHNS and CDR2 SASEGT come from the germline V gene. The CDR3 extends over 17 amino acids. V lost 4 bases and J 7 bases, leaving 25 bases between the germline ends. CDR3 region: CASSGVWGSGDPVGYTF. CDR3 bases: TGTGCCAGCAGTGGAGTATGGGGGTCGGGGGATCCGGTTGGCTACACCTTC.

V gene TRBV13 combines with J gene TRBJ2-7, with 9 bases that match TRBD1. Germline CDR1 reads PRHDT; CDR2 reads FYEKMQ (reference sequence). The CDR3 consists of 14 residues. Trimming cost V 4 bases and J 1 base; bases outside gene matches: 2. This chain's CDR3 is CASSSGQGSYEQYF. For the CDR3, the DNA is TGTGCCAGCAGCTCGGGACAGGGTTCCTACGAGCAGTACTTC.

This clone appeared a few times. The CDR3 coding sequence is TGTGCCAGCTCAAGGGGATTGGGCGGCGATGAGCAGTTCTTC. It is translated as CASSRGLGGDEQFF. This chain links TRBV7-9 with TRBJ2-1; TRBD1 might be the D (5 bases). The CDR3 spans 14 residues. Per the germline V gene, CDR1 is SEHNR and CDR2 is FQNEAQ (reference sequence). The germline V and J ends were trimmed by 8 bases and 8 bases, with 19 bases remaining between them.

The chain joins TRBV7-2 to TRBJ2-3; possibly TRBD2 for D (6 bases). Per the germline V gene, CDR1 is SGHTA and CDR2 is FQGNSA. This CDR3 spans 15 amino acids. V was trimmed by 1 base and J by 0 bases, leaving 8 bases between them. The CDR3 DNA is TGTGCCAGCAGCTTAGGGGGGACTAGCACAGATACGCAGTATTTT. It translates to CASSLGGTSTDTQYF.

The chain joins TRBV7-9 to TRBJ2-1, with 10 bases identical to TRBD2. V shed 2 bases and J 5 bases; nucleotides not matched to a gene: 0. Germline CDR1 SEHNR, CDR2 FQNEAQ (reference sequence). This CDR3 has 14 residues. DNA for the CDR3: TGTGCCAGCAGCTTAACTAGCGGGGACAATGAGCAGTTCTTC. Its translation: CASSLTSGDNEQFF.

This chain connects TRBV7-2 to TRBJ2-5; TRBD2 aligns across 7 bases. Germline CDR1 SGHTA, CDR2 FQGNSA. The J segment lost 5 bases and the V segment lost 5 bases, leaving 20 bases of the junction unmatched. This CDR3 spans 18 amino acids. CDR3 coding DNA: TGTGCCAGCAGCCCTTATCTTTCCCGCGGAGGGGAGGGGGAGACCCAGTACTTC. This encodes CASSPYLSRGGEGETQYF.

V is TRBV2 and J is TRBJ2-7; perhaps TRBD2 as D (6 bases). CDR1 is SNHLY and CDR2 is FYNNEI in the germline V gene. The V end lost 5 bases, the J end lost 0 bases, and 20 bases lay between the germline ends. The CDR3 spans 17 residues. CDR3 nucleotides: TGTGCCAGCAGTCTCACACTCCGGGACTGGAGCTCCTACGAGCAGTACTTC. Its translation is CASSLTLRDWSSYEQYF.

V gene TRBV28 combines with J gene TRBJ2-6, with D maybe TRBD1 (6 bases). The CDR3 is 16 amino acids. Trimming pared 2 bases from V and 0 bases from J, leaving 8 bases between. Germline CDR1 is MDHEN and CDR2 is SYDVKM. The CDR3 region is CASSLGQYSGANVLTF. CDR3 coding DNA: TGTGCCAGCAGTTTAGGACAGTACTCTGGGGCCAACGTCCTGACTTTC.

The rearrangement joins TRBV5-1 to TRBJ2-7, with 10 bases aligning to TRBD2. The CDR3 covers 15 residues. Losses at the gene ends were 5 bases for V and 3 bases for J; bases not matched to a gene: 8. CDR1 and CDR2 from the germline V gene are SGHRS and YFSETQ. The CDR3 sequence: CASRLQAGGLYEQYF. The CDR3 DNA reads as TGCGCCAGCAGGCTACAAGCGGGGGGGCTCTACGAGCAGTACTTC. Full variable domain (remainder filled in from reference TRBV5-1 and TRBJ2-7): KAGVTQTPRYLIKTRGQQVTLSCSPISGHRSVSWYQQTPGQGLQFLFEYFSETQRNKGNFPGRFSGRQFSNSRSEMNVSTLELGDSALYLCASRLQAGGLYEQYFGPGTRLTVT.

The genes are TRBV15 and TRBJ1-5; no clear D gene. The CDR3 is 14 amino acids. Trimming took off 0 bases at V and 2 bases at J, with 5 bases between the two ends. Germline V lookup: CDR1 LNHNV, CDR2 YYDKDF (reference sequence). CDR3 nucleotide sequence: TGTGCCACCAGCAGAGATACGGGCAATCAGCCCCAGCATTTT. It encodes CATSRDTGNQPQHF. Variable domain in full (rest from reference TRBV15 and TRBJ1-5): DAMVIQNPRYQVTQFGKPVTLSCSQTLNHNVMYWYQQKSSQAPKLLFHYYDKDFNNEADTPDNFQSRRPNTSFCFLDIRSPGLGDTAMYLCATSRDTGNQPQHFGDGTRLSIL.

The genes are TRBV19 and TRBJ2-1; D gene unclear. Trimming removed 10 bases from V and 8 bases from J, with 12 bases in between. The CDR3 consists of 11 residues. Germline values: CDR1 LNHDA, CDR2 SQIVND (reference sequence). DNA of the CDR3: TGTGCCACCACTCTCTTGTATGAGCAGTTCTTC. Translation: CATTLLYEQFF.

The V gene is TRBV7-9, the J gene TRBJ1-2; 9 positions agree with TRBD1. CDR3 size: 14 residues. Germline CDR1 is SEHNR and CDR2 is FQNEAQ (reference sequence). V shed 2 bases, J shed 6 bases, and the junction held 4 bases outside the gene matches. CDR3 DNA: TGTGCCAGCAGCTTAAGCAACAGGGGGCATGGCTACACCTTC. It encodes CASSLSNRGHGYTF.

The J gene is TRBJ1-2, the V gene TRBV2; D possibly corresponds to TRBD1 (5 bases). Germline V lookup: CDR1 SNHLY, CDR2 FYNNEI. V lost 10 bases to trimming and J lost 3 bases, with 15 bases between them. The CDR3 is 13 residues long. The CDR3 spells CATWDSLDYGYTF. In DNA, the CDR3 is TGTGCCACATGGGACTCACTAGACTATGGCTACACCTTC.

This clone was seen a few times. The chain is built from TRBV5-6 and TRBJ1-4; D is uncertain. Germline V gives CDR1 SGHDT, CDR2 YYEEEE. Trimming cost V 5 bases and J 0 bases, with 8 bases left between them. The length of the CDR3 is 14 residues. As DNA, the CDR3 is TGTGCCAGCAGTTACCTATCAACTAATGAAAAACTGTTTTTT. Its protein is CASSYLSTNEKLFF.

Points on this clone: This sample also contains other DNA sequences that code for the same CDR3. V and J are TRBV4-1 and TRBJ1-2, with D tentatively TRBD1 (6 bases). The CDR3 is made up of 13 amino acids. Germline CDR1 MGHRA, CDR2 YSYEKL. V gave up 3 bases and J gave up 5 bases, with 10 bases separating them. In DNA, the CDR3 is TGCGCCAGCAGCCAGGGGCAGGGGTATGGCTACACCTTC. Protein: CASSQGQGYGYTF.

This clone was counted only a few times. The CDR3 loop reads CASSTGVRDTEAFF. The CDR3 bases are TGTGCCAGCAGCACAGGGGTTAGGGACACTGAAGCTTTCTTT. The genes are TRBV11-2 and TRBJ1-1; 7 bases align to TRBD1. CDR1 is SGHAT and CDR2 is FQNNGV in the germline V gene. The junction had 6 bases not matched to a gene; V was cut back by 5 bases and J by 3 bases. The CDR3 has 14 residues.

The chain couples TRBV27 to TRBJ2-7, with a possible D match to TRBD1 (6 bases). From germline, CDR1 is MNHEY and CDR2 SMNVEV (reference sequence). CDR3 size: 13 residues. V dropped 1 base and J dropped 5 bases, with 9 bases sitting between them. CDR3 sequence (DNA): TGTGCCAGCAGTTTATTCAGGGGCCACGAGCAGTACTTC. Its translation is CASSLFRGHEQYF.

The chain uses TRBV29-1 and TRBJ1-1; 7 bases align to TRBD1. The CDR3 sequence is 14 residues long. The ends lost 4 bases at V and 0 bases at J; junction bases unmatched: 5. CDR1 is SQVTM, CDR2 ANQGSEA, per germline. CDR3 nucleotides: TGCAGCGTTGGAAGGGGGCGTTTGAACACTGAAGCTTTCTTT. It yields the protein CSVGRGRLNTEAFF. Full variable domain (missing parts from reference TRBV29-1 and TRBJ1-1): SAVISQKPSRDICQRGTSLTIQCQVDSQVTMMFWYRQQPGQSLTLIATANQGSEATYESGFVIDKFPISRPNLTFSTLTVSNMSPEDSSIYLCSVGRGRLNTEAFFGQGTRLTVV.

This clone was seen a handful of times. The rearrangement uses TRBV5-1 and TRBJ2-1; 8 positions agree with TRBD2. J gave up 5 bases and V 2 bases, and 9 bases lay outside the gene matches. This CDR3 spans 16 amino acids. Germline V gene sequence: CDR1 SGHRS, CDR2 YFSETQ. The CDR3 protein is CASSLVGGAVDNEQFF. The CDR3 nucleotides read TGCGCCAGCAGCTTAGTCGGGGGGGCCGTGGACAATGAGCAGTTCTTC.

The chain is built from TRBV10-1 and TRBJ2-3, with D possibly TRBD2 on 6 matching bases. The CDR3 totals 16 residues. V shed 3 bases and J shed 5 bases, with 18 bases lying between them. Germline V gene lookup returns CDR1 WNHNN and CDR2 SYGVQD (reference sequence). The CDR3 reads CASSERRAEGLDTQYF. In nucleotides, the CDR3 is TGCGCCAGCAGTGAACGTCGAGCGGAGGGTTTAGATACGCAGTATTTT.

The chain employs TRBV15 and TRBJ1-1; D perhaps matches TRBD1 (6 bases). The V gene lost 0 bases and the J gene lost 3 bases, with 11 bases spanning the gap. Germline CDR1 is LNHNV and CDR2 is YYDKDF (reference sequence). There are 15 residues in the CDR3. The CDR3 reads CATSRDQGWYTEAFF. The CDR3 bases are TGTGCCACCAGCAGAGATCAGGGGTGGTACACTGAAGCTTTCTTT.

The rearrangement uses TRBV10-3 and TRBJ2-5, with 9 bases matching TRBD2. J lost 5 bases, V lost 3 bases, and 13 bases had no gene match. This CDR3 is built from 17 residues. Germline V gene lookup returns CDR1 ENHRY and CDR2 SYGVKD. The DNA of the CDR3 is TGTGCCATCAGTGATTCCGCTAGCGGGATTTTGCACGAGACCCAGTACTTC. Its protein product is CAISDSASGILHETQYF.

This clone was detected only a few times. The genes are TRBV28 and TRBJ1-1; D gene unclear. This CDR3 spans 12 amino acids. The V end lost 7 bases, the J end lost 6 bases, and 12 bases lay between the germline ends. The germline gives CDR1 MDHEN, CDR2 SYDVKM. Here the CDR3 reads CASNEGSAEAFF. CDR3 nucleotide sequence: TGTGCCAGCAATGAAGGGAGTGCTGAAGCTTTCTTT.

The genes are TRBV5-1 and TRBJ2-5; TRBD2 might be the D (5 bases). Deletions cut 4 bases from V and 5 bases from J, with 12 bases between. The germline V gene encodes CDR1 SGHRS and CDR2 YFSETQ. The CDR3 contains 13 residues. The CDR3 is CASSLRGSETQYF. CDR3 bases: TGCGCCAGCAGCCTAAGAGGGAGCGAGACCCAGTACTTC.